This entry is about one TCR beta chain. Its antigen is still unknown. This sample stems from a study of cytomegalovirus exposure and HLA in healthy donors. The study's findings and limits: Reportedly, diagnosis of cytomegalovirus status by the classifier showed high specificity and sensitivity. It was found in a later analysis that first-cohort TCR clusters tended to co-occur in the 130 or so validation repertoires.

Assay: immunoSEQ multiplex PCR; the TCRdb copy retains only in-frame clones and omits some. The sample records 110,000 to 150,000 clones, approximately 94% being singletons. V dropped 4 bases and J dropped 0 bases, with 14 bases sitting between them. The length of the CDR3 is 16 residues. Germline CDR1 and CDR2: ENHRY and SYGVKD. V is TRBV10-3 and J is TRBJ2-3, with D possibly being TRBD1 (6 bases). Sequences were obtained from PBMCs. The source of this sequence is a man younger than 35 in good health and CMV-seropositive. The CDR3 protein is CAISASPDRSTDTQYF. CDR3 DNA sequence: TGTGCCATCAGTGCGTCCCCCGACAGGAGCACAGATACGCAGTATTTT.